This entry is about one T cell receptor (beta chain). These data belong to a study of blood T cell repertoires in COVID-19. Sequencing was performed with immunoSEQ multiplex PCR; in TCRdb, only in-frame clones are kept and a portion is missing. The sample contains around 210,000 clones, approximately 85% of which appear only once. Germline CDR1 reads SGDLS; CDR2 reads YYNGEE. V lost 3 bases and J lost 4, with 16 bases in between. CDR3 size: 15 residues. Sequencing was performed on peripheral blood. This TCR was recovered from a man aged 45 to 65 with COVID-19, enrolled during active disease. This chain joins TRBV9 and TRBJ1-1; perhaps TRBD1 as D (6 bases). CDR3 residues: CASSAPPRGGTEAFF. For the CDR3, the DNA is TGTGCCAGCAGCGCCCCTCCCCGAGGGGGCACTGAAGCTTTCTTT.